This T cell receptor beta chain was recorded in a study of graft-versus-host responses after intestinal transplantation. Study at large: Recipients obtained multivisceral, liver-intestinal, or isolated intestinal transplants. All of the recipients had induction that used anti-thymocyte globulin, then tacrolimus and steroids for roughly three years.

As regards this clone: The antigen is not known.

Measured with immunoSEQ multiplex PCR; TCRdb has only the in-frame clones, and not every one. Among about 85,000 clones listed, roughly four fifths were seen once. Germline loops: CDR1 MNHEY, CDR2 SMNVEV (reference sequence). The length of the CDR3 is 14 residues. V was trimmed by 4 bases and J by 4 bases, leaving 10 bases between them. V usage is TRBV27 and J usage is TRBJ2-2; no clear D. This specimen consisted of unstimulated CD8+ T cells sorted from spleen or lymph node cells, obtained before intestinal transplant. The origin of this receptor is a human donor who received an intestinal transplant. CDR3 protein: CASSSWASTGELFF. CDR3 sequence (DNA): TGTGCCAGCAGTTCGTGGGCTTCCACCGGGGAGCTGTTTTTT.